These T cell receptor beta chains were read from a single sample in a study of CD8+ T cells in alopecia areata. Sequenced by immunoSEQ multiplex PCR; TCRdb stores in-frame clones only, minus some. The profile shows some 240,000 clones, 57% of them singletons. Here the sequenced sample was CD4+ T cells sorted from blood, taken at week 0. These TCRs come from a human donor with alopecia areata. The CDR3 runs from the conserved cysteine through the conserved F or W. A D gene is named only where the DNA matches it firmly. A clone size is listed for some rows: how often the clone was seen (once, few, many), or a class if it is expanded.

j_call: TRBJ2-7
v_call: TRBV27
clone_size: .
d_call: .
cdr3_aa: CASSPYGGGGYEQYF
cdr3_nt: TGTGCCAGCAGTCCTTATGGGGGTGGTGGGTACGAGCAGTACTTC

j_call: TRBJ2-3
v_call: TRBV30
clone_size: .
d_call: .
cdr3_aa: CAWSIGETDTQYF
cdr3_nt: TGTGCCTGGAGTATAGGGGAGACAGATACGCAGTATTTT

j_call: TRBJ2-7
v_call: TRBV9
clone_size: .
d_call: TRBD1
cdr3_aa: CASSVYRDSYEQYF
cdr3_nt: TGTGCCAGCAGCGTTTACCGGGACAGTTACGAGCAGTACTTC

j_call: TRBJ2-1
v_call: TRBV2
clone_size: .
d_call: TRBD1
cdr3_aa: CASRGQIVQFF
cdr3_nt: TGTGCCAGCCGGGGACAGATAGTGCAGTTCTTC

j_call: TRBJ2-1
v_call: TRBV25-1
clone_size: .
d_call: .
cdr3_aa: CASSKGQGDSYNEQFF
cdr3_nt: TGTGCCAGCAGTAAGGGGCAGGGTGACTCGTACAATGAGCAGTTCTTC

j_call: TRBJ1-4
v_call: TRBV10-3
clone_size: .
d_call: .
cdr3_aa: CAIRADSAREKLFF
cdr3_nt: TGTGCCATCAGGGCGGACTCGGCAAGGGAAAAACTGTTTTTT

j_call: TRBJ2-7
v_call: TRBV5-1
clone_size: .
d_call: TRBD2
cdr3_aa: CASSLRLADYEQYF
cdr3_nt: TGCGCCAGCAGCTTGAGACTAGCGGACTACGAGCAGTACTTC

j_call: TRBJ2-7
v_call: TRBV2
clone_size: few
d_call: TRBD2
cdr3_aa: CASNLAGPSYEQYF
cdr3_nt: TGTGCCAGCAATTTAGCGGGCCCCTCCTACGAGCAGTACTTC

j_call: TRBJ1-5
v_call: TRBV29-1
clone_size: .
d_call: .
cdr3_aa: CSVRSGNQPQHF
cdr3_nt: TGCAGCGTCCGATCTGGGAATCAGCCCCAGCATTTT

j_call: TRBJ2-3
v_call: TRBV11-2
clone_size: .
d_call: .
cdr3_aa: CASSLKSVRGTSTDTQYF
cdr3_nt: TGTGCCAGCAGCTTGAAATCGGTACGCGGGACTAGCACAGATACGCAGTATTTT

j_call: TRBJ1-2
v_call: TRBV29-1
clone_size: .
d_call: .
cdr3_aa: CSVGGAYGYTF
cdr3_nt: TGCAGCGTTGGGGGGGCCTATGGCTACACCTTC

j_call: TRBJ2-3
v_call: TRBV30
clone_size: .
d_call: TRBD2
cdr3_aa: CAWSPPGGSTDTQYF
cdr3_nt: TGTGCCTGGAGTCCACCGGGGGGAAGCACAGATACGCAGTATTTT

j_call: TRBJ1-2
v_call: TRBV29-1
clone_size: .
d_call: .
cdr3_aa: CSDEWNYGYTF
cdr3_nt: TGCAGCGACGAGTGGAACTATGGCTACACCTTC